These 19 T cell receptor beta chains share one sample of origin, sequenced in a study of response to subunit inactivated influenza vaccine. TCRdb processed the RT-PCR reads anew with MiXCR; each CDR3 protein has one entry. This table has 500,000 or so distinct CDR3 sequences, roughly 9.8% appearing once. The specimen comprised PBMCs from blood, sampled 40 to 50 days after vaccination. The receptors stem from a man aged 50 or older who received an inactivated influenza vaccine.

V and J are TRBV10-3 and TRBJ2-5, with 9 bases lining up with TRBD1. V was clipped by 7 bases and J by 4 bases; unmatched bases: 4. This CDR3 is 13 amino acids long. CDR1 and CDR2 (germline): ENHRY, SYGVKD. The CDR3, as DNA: TGTGCCATCACCGCGGGACAGGGAGAGACCCAGTACTTC. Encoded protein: CAITAGQGETQYF.

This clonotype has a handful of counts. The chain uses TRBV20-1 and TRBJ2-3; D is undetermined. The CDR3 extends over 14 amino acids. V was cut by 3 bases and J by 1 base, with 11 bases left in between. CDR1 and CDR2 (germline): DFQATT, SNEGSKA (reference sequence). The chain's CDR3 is CSASPRIGTDTQYF. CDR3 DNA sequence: TGCAGTGCTAGCCCCCGAATCGGCACAGATACGCAGTATTTT.

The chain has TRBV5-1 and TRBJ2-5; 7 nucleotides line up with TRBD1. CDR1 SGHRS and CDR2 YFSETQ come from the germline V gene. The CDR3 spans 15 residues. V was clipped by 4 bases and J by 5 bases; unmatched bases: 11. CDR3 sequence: CASSRPTGSGETQYF. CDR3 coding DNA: TGCGCCAGCAGCAGACCGACAGGGTCTGGGGAGACCCAGTACTTC. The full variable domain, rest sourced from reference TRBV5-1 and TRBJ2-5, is KAGVTQTPRYLIKTRGQQVTLSCSPISGHRSVSWYQQTPGQGLQFLFEYFSETQRNKGNFPGRFSGRQFSNSRSEMNVSTLELGDSALYLCASSRPTGSGETQYFGPGTRLLVL.

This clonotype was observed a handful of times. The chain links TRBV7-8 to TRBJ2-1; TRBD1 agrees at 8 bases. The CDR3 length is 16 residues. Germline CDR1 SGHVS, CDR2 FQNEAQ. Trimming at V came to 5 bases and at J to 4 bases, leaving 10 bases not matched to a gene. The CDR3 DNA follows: TGTGCCAGCAGCCAAGGACGCGGGACAGGATACAATGAGCAGTTCTTC. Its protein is CASSQGRGTGYNEQFF.

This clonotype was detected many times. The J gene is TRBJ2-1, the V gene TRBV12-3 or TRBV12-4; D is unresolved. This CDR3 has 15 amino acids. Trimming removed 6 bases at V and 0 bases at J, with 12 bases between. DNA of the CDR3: TGTGCCAGCAGAGCGACTCGCAGCTCCTACAATGAGCAGTTCTTC. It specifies CASRATRSSYNEQFF.

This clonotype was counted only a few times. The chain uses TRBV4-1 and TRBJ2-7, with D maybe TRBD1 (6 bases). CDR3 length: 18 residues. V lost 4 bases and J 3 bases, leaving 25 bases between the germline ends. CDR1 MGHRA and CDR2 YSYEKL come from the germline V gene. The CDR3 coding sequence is TGCGCCAGCAGCCGATCAAGAACTGCAGGGGTTGGGAACTACGAGCAGTACTTC. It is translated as CASSRSRTAGVGNYEQYF.

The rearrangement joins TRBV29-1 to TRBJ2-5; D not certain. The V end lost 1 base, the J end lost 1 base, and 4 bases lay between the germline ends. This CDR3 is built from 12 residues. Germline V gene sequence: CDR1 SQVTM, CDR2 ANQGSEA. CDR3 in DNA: TGCAGCGTTGAAGGGCCCCAAGAGACCCAGTACTTC. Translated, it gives CSVEGPQETQYF.

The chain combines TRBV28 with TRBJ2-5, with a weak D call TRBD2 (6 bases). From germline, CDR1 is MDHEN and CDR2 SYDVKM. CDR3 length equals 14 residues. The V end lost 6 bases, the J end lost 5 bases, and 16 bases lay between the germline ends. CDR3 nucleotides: TGTGCCAGCAGCTTCGACACGGAGGGCGAGACCCAGTACTTC. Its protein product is CASSFDTEGETQYF.

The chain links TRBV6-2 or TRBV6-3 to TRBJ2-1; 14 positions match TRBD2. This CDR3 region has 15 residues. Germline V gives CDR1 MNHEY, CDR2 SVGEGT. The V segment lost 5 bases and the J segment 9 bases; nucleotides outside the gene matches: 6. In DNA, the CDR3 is TGTGCCAGCAGTGCCGGGACTAGCGGGAGACGTGAGCAGTTCTTC. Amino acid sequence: CASSAGTSGRREQFF.

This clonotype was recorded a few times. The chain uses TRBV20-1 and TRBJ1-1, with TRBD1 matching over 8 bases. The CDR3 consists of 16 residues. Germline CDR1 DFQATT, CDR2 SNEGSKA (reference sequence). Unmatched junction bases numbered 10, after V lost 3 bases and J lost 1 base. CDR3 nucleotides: TGCAGTGCTAGGGGACAGGAGATAATCCAGAACACTGAAGCTTTCTTT. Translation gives CSARGQEIIQNTEAFF.

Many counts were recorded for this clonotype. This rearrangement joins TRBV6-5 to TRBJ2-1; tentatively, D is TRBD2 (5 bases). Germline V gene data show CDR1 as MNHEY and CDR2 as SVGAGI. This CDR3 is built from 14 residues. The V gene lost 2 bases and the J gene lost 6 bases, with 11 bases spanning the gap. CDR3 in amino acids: CASSYPLESNEQFF. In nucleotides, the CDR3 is TGTGCCAGCAGTTACCCACTAGAAAGCAATGAGCAGTTCTTC.

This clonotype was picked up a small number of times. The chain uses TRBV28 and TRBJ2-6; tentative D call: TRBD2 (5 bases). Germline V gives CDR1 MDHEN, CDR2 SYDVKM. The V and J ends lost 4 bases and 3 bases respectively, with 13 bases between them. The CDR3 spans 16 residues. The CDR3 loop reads CASSSPMGVGANVLTF. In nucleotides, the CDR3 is TGTGCCAGCAGTTCCCCGATGGGAGTTGGGGCCAACGTCCTGACTTTC.

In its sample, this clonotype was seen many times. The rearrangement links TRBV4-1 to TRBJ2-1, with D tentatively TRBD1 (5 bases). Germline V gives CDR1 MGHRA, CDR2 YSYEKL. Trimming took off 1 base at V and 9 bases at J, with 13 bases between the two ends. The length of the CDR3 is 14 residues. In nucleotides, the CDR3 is TGCGCCAGCAGCCAAGGGGGCAGCTGGGGTGAGCAGTTCTTC. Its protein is CASSQGGSWGEQFF.

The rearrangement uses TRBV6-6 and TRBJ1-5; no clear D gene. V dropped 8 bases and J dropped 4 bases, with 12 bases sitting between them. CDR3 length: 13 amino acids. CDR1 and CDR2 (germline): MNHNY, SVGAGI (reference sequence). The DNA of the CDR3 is TGTGCCAGCTTAGGGCAGCTAAATCAGCCCCAGCATTTT. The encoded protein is CASLGQLNQPQHF.

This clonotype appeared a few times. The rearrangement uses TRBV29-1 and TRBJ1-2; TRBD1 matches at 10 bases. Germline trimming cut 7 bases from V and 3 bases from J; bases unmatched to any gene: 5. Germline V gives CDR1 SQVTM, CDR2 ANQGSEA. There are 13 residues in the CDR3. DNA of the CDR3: TGCAGCGCTGGGACAGGGGTCGACTATGGCTACACCTTC. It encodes CSAGTGVDYGYTF.

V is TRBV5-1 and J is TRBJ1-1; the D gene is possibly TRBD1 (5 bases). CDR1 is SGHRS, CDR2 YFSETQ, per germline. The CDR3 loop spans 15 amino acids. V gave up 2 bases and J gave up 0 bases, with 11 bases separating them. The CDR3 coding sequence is TGCGCCAGCAGCTTACAGGCAGGCGTGAACACTGAAGCTTTCTTT. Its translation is CASSLQAGVNTEAFF.

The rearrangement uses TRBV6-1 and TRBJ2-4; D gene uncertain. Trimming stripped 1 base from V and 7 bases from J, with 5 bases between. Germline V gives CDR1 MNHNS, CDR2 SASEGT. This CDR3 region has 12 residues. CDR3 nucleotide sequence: TGTGCCAGCAGTGAAGGCAAGAACATTCAGTACTTC. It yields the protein CASSEGKNIQYF.

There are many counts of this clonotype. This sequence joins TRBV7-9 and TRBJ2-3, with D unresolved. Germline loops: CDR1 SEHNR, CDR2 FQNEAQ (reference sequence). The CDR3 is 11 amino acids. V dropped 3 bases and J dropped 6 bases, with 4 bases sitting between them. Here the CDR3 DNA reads TGTGCCAGCAGCTTTGAGGATACGCAGTATTTT. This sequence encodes CASSFEDTQYF. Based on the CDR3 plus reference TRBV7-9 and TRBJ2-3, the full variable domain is DTGVSQNPRHKITKRGQNVTFRCDPISEHNRLYWYRQTLGQGPEFLTYFQNEAQLEKSRLLSDRFSAERPKGSFSTLEIQRTEQGDSAMYLCASSFEDTQYFGPGTRLTVL.

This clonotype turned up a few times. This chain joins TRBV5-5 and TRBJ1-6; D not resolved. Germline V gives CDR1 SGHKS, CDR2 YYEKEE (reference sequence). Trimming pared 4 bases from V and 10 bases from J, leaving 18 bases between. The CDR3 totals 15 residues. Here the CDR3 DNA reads TGTGCCAGCAGCCCCAAGACGCGGGTTGGCTCACCCCTCCACTTT. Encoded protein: CASSPKTRVGSPLHF.